The next 9 T cell receptor beta chains were all read from a single sample in a study of T cells in Graves' hyperthyroidism and ophthalmopathy. TCR beta CDR3 regions were amplified from RNA. TCR CDR3 underwent first-round RT-PCR with the HTBI primer set. MiXCR, run by TCRdb on the multiplex PCR reads, gives a single entry per CDR3 protein. Of some 600,000 distinct CDR3 sequences in the sample, about 15% were seen once. The material sequenced was blood. The receptor source for this set is a woman in her 30s with Graves' hyperthyroidism that later progressed to Graves' ophthalmopathy.

This clonotype was observed at least ten times. This rearrangement joins TRBV6-2 or TRBV6-3 to TRBJ1-1; 7 nucleotides match TRBD1. There are 14 residues in the CDR3. The germline V gene encodes CDR1 MNHEY and CDR2 SVGEGT. The ends lost 6 bases at V and 1 base at J; junction bases unmatched: 5. CDR3 amino acids: CASRTGQPNTEAFF. CDR3 DNA: TGTGCCAGCAGAACGGGACAGCCGAACACTGAAGCTTTCTTT.

This clonotype was picked up many times. This chain uses TRBV7-2 with TRBJ1-1; D gene ambiguous. The V and J ends lost 3 bases and 1 base respectively, with 9 bases between them. The CDR3 covers 14 residues. Germline V gene sequence: CDR1 SGHTA, CDR2 FQGNSA. DNA of the CDR3: TGTGCCAGCAGCTTGACCCCAGAGAACACTGAAGCTTTCTTT. Translation: CASSLTPENTEAFF.

This clonotype has ten or more counts. The chain couples TRBV18 to TRBJ1-4; TRBD1 is a possible D gene (5 bases). This CDR3 is built from 17 residues. V gave up 4 bases and J gave up 0 bases, with 15 bases separating them. Germline V gene lookup returns CDR1 KGHSH and CDR2 LQKENI. The CDR3 spells CASSRSSVGATNEKLFF. For the CDR3, the DNA is TGTGCCAGCTCACGATCCTCGGTGGGGGCAACTAATGAAAAACTGTTTTTT.

This clonotype was observed at least ten times. The CDR3 DNA reads TGTGCCTGGAGTGAGGGGGACTCCTACGAGCAGTACTTC. This gives the protein CAWSEGDSYEQYF. V is TRBV30 and J is TRBJ2-7; TRBD1 might be the D (6 bases). CDR1 and CDR2 (germline): GTSNPN, SVGIG (reference sequence). V was pared by 1 base and J by 0 bases, with 7 bases between. This CDR3 has 13 amino acids.

This clonotype was counted ten times or more. The V gene is TRBV18, the J gene TRBJ2-2, with TRBD2 matching 7 bases. CDR1 is KGHSH and CDR2 is LQKENI in the germline V gene. CDR3 length equals 15 residues. V trimming: 3 bases; J trimming: 3 bases; junction bases outside the gene matches: 4. The CDR3 sequence: CASSPTSDYTGELFF. CDR3 DNA: TGTGCCAGCTCACCTACTAGCGACTACACCGGGGAGCTGTTTTTT.

This clonotype was seen many times. The chain recombines TRBV2 with TRBJ1-3; 7 bases line up with TRBD1. CDR3 length equals 15 residues. V lost 7 bases, J lost 0 bases, and 6 bases stayed unmatched. Germline V gives CDR1 SNHLY, CDR2 FYNNEI. CDR3 coding DNA: TGTGCCAGCAAGCTACAGGGGCCCTCTGGAAACACCATATATTTT. This encodes CASKLQGPSGNTIYF. The variable domain in full, completed from reference TRBV2 and TRBJ1-3, reads EPEVTQTPSHQVTQMGQEVILRCVPISNHLYFYWYRQILGQKVEFLVSFYNNEISEKSEIFDDQFSVERPDGSNFTLKIRSTKLEDSAMYFCASKLQGPSGNTIYFGEGSWLTVV.

There are a few counts of this clonotype. The V call is TRBV5-1, the J call TRBJ2-1; D unclear. The V gene's germline CDR1 is SGHRS and CDR2 YFSETQ. The CDR3 extends over 13 amino acids. The V end lost 5 bases, the J end lost 0 bases, and 6 bases lay between the germline ends. The CDR3 spells CASRLGSYNEQFF. CDR3 bases: TGCGCCAGCAGACTTGGCTCCTACAATGAGCAGTTCTTC.

A few counts support this clonotype. The chain recombines TRBV4-2 with TRBJ1-6; TRBD1 agrees at 8 bases. CDR1 and CDR2 from the germline V gene are LGHNA and YNFKEQ. J gave up 12 bases and V 0 bases, and 13 bases lay outside the gene matches. The CDR3 runs 17 residues. The CDR3 is CASSQDQSPGQGRPLHF. As DNA, the CDR3 is TGTGCCAGCAGCCAAGATCAGTCCCCCGGACAGGGTAGACCCCTCCACTTT.

In its sample, this clonotype was seen many times. The chain uses TRBV4-1 and TRBJ1-2; D is unresolved. The CDR3 runs to 16 residues. Germline V CDR1 and CDR2: MGHRA, YSYEKL. V lost 0 bases to trimming and J lost 5 bases, with 16 bases between them. CDR3 nucleotides: TGCGCCAGCAGCCAAGAATTCGGCAGTGCGAGGTATGGCTACACCTTC. The encoded protein is CASSQEFGSARYGYTF.